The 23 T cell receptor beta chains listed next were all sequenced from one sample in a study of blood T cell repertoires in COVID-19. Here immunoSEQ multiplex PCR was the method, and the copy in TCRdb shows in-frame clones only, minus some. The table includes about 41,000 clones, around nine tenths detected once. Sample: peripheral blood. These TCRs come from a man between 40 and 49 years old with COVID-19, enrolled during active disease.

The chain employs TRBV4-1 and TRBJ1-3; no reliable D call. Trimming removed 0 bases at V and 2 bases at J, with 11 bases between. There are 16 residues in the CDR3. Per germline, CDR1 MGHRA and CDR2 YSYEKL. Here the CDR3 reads CASSQDRSEPGNTIYF. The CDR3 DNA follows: TGCGCCAGCAGCCAAGATCGGTCCGAGCCTGGAAACACCATATATTTT.

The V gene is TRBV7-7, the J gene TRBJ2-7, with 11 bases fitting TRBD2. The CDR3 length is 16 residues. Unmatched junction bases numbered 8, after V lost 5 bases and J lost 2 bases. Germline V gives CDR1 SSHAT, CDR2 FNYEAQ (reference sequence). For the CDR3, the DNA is TGTGCCAGCAGCCTACGGACTAGCGGGCTTACCTACGAGCAGTACTTC. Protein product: CASSLRTSGLTYEQYF.

CDR3 loop: CASSLGTGGYGYTF. The CDR3 bases are TGTGCCAGCAGCTTAGGGACAGGGGGCTATGGCTACACCTTC. The V and J genes are TRBV7-9 and TRBJ1-2; 10 nucleotides match TRBD1. V lost 1 base, J lost 4 bases, and 0 bases stayed unmatched. The length of the CDR3 is 14 residues. CDR1 is SEHNR and CDR2 is FQNEAQ in the germline V gene (reference sequence).

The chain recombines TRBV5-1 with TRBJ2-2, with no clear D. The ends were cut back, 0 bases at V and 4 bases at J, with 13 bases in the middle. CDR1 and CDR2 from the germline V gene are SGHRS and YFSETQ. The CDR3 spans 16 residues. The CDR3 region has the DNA TGCGCCAGCAGCTTGGGGGTGGCAGGTCTCACCGGGGAGCTGTTTTTT. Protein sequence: CASSLGVAGLTGELFF.

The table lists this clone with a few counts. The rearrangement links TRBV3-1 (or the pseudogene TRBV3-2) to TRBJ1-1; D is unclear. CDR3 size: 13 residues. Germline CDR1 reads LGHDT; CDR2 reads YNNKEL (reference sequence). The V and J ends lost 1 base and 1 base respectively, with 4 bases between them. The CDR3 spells CASSQGQNTEAFF. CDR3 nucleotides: TGTGCCAGCAGCCAAGGACAGAACACTGAAGCTTTCTTT.

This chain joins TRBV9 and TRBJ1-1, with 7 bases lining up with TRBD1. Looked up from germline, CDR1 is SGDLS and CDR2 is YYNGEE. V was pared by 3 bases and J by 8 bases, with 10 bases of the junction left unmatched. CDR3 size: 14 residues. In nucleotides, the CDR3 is TGTGCCAGCAGCGACCTCTCACAGGGGTTAGAAGCTTTCTTT. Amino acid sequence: CASSDLSQGLEAFF.

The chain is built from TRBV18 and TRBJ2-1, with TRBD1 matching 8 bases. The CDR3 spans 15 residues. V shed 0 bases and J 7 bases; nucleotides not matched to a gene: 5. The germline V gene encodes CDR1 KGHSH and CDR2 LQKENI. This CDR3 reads CASSPPTGQGNEQFF. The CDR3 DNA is TGTGCCAGCTCACCACCGACAGGACAGGGTAATGAGCAGTTCTTC.

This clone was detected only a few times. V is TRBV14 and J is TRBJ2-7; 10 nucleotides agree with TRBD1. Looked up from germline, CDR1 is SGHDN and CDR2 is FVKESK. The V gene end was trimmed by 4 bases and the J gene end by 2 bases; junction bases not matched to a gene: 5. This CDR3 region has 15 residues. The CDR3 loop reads CASSRGGQGAYEQYF. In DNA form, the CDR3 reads TGTGCCAGCAGCCGCGGCGGACAGGGGGCCTACGAGCAGTACTTC.

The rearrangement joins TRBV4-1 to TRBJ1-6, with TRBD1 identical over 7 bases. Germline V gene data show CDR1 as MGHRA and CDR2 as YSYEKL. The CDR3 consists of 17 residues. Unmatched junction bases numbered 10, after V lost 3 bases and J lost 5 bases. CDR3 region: CASSQIQTGANNSPLHF. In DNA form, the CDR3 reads TGCGCCAGCAGCCAGATTCAAACAGGGGCTAATAATTCACCCCTCCACTTT.

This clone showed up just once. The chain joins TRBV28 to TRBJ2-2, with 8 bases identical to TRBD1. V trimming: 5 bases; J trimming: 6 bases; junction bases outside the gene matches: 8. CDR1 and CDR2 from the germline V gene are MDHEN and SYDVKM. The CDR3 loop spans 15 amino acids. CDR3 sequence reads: CASSLPQGAAGELFF. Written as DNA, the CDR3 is TGTGCCAGCAGTCTCCCCCAGGGGGCCGCCGGGGAGCTGTTTTTT.

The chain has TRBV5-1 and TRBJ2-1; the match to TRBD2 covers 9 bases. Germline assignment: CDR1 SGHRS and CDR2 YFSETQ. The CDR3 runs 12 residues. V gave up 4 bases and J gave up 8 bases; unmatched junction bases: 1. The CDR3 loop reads CASSQREDEQFF. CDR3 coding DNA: TGCGCCAGCAGCCAGCGGGAGGATGAGCAGTTCTTC.

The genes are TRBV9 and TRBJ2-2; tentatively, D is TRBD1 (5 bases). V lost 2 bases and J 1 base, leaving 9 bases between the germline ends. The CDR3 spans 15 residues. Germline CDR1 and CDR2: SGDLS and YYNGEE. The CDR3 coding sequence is TGTGCCAGCAGCGTCTCAGGGTGGAACACCGGGGAGCTGTTTTTT. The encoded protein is CASSVSGWNTGELFF.

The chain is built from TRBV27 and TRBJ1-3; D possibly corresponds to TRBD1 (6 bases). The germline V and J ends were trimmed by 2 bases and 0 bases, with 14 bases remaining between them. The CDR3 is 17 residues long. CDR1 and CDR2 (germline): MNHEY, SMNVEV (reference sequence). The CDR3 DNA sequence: TGTGCCAGCAGTTTAAAGGGACCGACAGGCTCTGGAAACACCATATATTTT. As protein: CASSLKGPTGSGNTIYF.

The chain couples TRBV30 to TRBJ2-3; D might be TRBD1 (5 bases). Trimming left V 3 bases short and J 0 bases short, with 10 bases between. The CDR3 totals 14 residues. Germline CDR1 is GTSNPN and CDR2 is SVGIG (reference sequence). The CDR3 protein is CAWSEDSSTDTQYF. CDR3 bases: TGTGCCTGGAGCGAAGACAGTAGCACAGATACGCAGTATTTT. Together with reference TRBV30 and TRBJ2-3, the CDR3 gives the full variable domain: SQTIHQWPATLVQPVGSPLSLECTVEGTSNPNLYWYRQAAGRGLQLLFYSVGIGQISSEVPQNLSASRPQDRQFILSSKKLLLSDSGFYLCAWSEDSSTDTQYFGPGTRLTVL.

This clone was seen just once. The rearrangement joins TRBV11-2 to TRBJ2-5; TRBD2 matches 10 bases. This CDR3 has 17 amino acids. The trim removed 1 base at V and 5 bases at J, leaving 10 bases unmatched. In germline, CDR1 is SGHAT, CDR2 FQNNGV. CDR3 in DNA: TGTGCCAGCAGCTTAGCGCCAGCGGGGGGGCCTTTTGAGACCCAGTACTTC. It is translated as CASSLAPAGGPFETQYF.

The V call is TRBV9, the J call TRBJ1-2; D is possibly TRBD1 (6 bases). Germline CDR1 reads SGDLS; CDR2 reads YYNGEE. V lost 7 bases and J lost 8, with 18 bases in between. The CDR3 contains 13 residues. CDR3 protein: CASSYQGIGGYTF. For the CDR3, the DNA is TGTGCCAGCTCCTACCAGGGGATAGGAGGCTACACCTTC. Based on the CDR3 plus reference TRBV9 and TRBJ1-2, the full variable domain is DSGVTQTPKHLITATGQRVTLRCSPRSGDLSVYWYQQSLDQGLQFLIQYYNGEERAKGNILERFSAQQFPDLHSELNLSSLELGDSALYFCASSYQGIGGYTFGSGTRLTVV.

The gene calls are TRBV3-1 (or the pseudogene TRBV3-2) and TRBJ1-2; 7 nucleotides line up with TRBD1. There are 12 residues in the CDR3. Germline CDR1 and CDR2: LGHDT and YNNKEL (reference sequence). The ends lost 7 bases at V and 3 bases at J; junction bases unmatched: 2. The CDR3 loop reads CASKTGDYGYTF. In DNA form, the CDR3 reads TGTGCCAGCAAAACAGGGGACTATGGCTACACCTTC.

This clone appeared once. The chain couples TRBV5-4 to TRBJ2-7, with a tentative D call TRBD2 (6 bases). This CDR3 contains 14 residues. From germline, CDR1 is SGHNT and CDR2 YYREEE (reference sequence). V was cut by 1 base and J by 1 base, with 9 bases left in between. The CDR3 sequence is CASSLLGGSYEQYF. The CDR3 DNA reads TGTGCCAGCAGCTTGTTGGGGGGTTCCTACGAGCAGTACTTC.

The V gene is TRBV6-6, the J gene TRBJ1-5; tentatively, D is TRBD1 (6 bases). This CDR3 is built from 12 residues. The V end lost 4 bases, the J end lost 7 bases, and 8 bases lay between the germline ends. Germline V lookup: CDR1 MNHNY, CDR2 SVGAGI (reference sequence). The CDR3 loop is CASSFTGQPQHF. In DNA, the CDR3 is TGTGCCAGCAGTTTCACAGGGCAGCCCCAGCATTTT.

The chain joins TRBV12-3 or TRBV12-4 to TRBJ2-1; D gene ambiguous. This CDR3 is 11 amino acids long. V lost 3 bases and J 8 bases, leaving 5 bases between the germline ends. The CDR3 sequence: CASSLIDEQFF. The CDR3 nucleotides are TGTGCCAGCAGTTTGATAGATGAGCAGTTCTTC.

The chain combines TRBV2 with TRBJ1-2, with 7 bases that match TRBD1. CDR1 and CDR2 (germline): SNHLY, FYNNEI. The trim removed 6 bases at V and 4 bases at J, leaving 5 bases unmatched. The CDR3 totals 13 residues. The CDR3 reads CASSRQGGYGYTF. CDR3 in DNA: TGTGCCAGCAGCCGACAGGGTGGCTATGGCTACACCTTC.

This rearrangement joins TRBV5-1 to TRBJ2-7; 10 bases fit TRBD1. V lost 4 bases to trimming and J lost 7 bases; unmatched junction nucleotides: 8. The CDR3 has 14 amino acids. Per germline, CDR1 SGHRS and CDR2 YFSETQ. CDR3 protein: CASSPGQGMGEQYF. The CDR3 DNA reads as TGCGCCAGCAGCCCGGGACAGGGGATGGGGGAGCAGTACTTC.

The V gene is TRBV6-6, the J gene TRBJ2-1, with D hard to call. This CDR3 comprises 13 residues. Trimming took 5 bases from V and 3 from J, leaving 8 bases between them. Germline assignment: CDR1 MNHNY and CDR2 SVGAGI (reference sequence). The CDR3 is CASSAIVYNEQFF. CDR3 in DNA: TGTGCCAGCAGTGCGATAGTCTACAATGAGCAGTTCTTC.